These 26 T cell receptor beta chains were all obtained from the same sample, sequenced in a study of blood T cell repertoires in COVID-19. Clones were sequenced by immunoSEQ multiplex PCR, and TCRdb holds only the in-frame ones, with some missing. The sample lists tens of thousands of clones, 75% to 95% seen once, with around 8.4% in the top ten. Source material: peripheral blood. The receptors derive from a woman at least 80 years old with active COVID-19.

This clone was seen just once. V is TRBV7-9 and J is TRBJ2-2, with D possibly TRBD1 on 6 matching bases. Germline CDR1 reads SEHNR; CDR2 reads FQNEAQ (reference sequence). Between the trimmed V and J ends, which lost 1 base and 1 base, there was a span of 10 bases. The CDR3 consists of 16 residues. CDR3 region: CASSLGTGRNTGELFF. DNA for the CDR3: TGTGCCAGCAGCTTAGGTACAGGGCGGAACACCGGGGAGCTGTTTTTT.

Comments on this clone: The same CDR3 arises from other DNA sequences in this sample as well. The gene calls are TRBV13 and TRBJ2-7, with TRBD1 as a possible D gene (8 bases). The length of the CDR3 is 17 residues. Germline V gene data show CDR1 as PRHDT and CDR2 as FYEKMQ (reference sequence). The ends were cut back, 3 bases at V and 3 bases at J, with 21 bases in the middle. Here the CDR3 DNA reads TGTGCCAGCAGCTTTTCGAGGGGGGGGACAGGAGTCTACGAGCAGTACGTC. This sequence encodes CASSFSRGGTGVYEQYV.

This clone was seen once. The chain recombines TRBV19 with TRBJ2-2; 11 bases match TRBD2. CDR1 is LNHDA and CDR2 is SQIVND in the germline V gene (reference sequence). Trimming cost V 3 bases and J 5 bases; bases outside gene matches: 8. This CDR3 is 17 amino acids long. DNA for the CDR3: TGTGCCAGTAGTATCTTAGCGGGAGGGCCTCGAACCGGGGAGCTGTTTTTT. Protein: CASSILAGGPRTGELFF.

This clone was found once. V is TRBV28 and J is TRBJ2-7, with 10 bases identical to TRBD1. The germline V gene encodes CDR1 MDHEN and CDR2 SYDVKM. This CDR3 contains 13 residues. V was pared by 10 bases and J by 3 bases, with 6 bases of the junction left unmatched. CDR3 sequence reads: CATLTGGLYEQYF. The CDR3 DNA reads TGTGCCACCCTGACAGGGGGCCTCTACGAGCAGTACTTC.

The chain is built from TRBV7-8 and TRBJ2-5; 10 positions agree with TRBD1. J was trimmed by 4 bases and V by 1 base; bases with no gene match: 3. The CDR3 sequence is 15 residues long. Germline V gives CDR1 SGHVS, CDR2 FQNEAQ. In nucleotides, the CDR3 is TGTGCCAGCAGCTTAGTGACAGGGGGCGGAGAGACCCAGTACTTC. It is translated as CASSLVTGGGETQYF.

This clone was found a few times. The gene calls are TRBV27 and TRBJ2-3; a possible D gene is TRBD1 (5 bases). V lost 1 base, J lost 3 bases, and 8 bases lay in between. CDR3 length: 14 residues. Germline loops: CDR1 MNHEY, CDR2 SMNVEV (reference sequence). In DNA form, the CDR3 reads TGTGCCAGCAGTTTATTGGCAGGGACAGATACGCAGTATTTT. This encodes CASSLLAGTDTQYF.

CDR3 protein: CASSYPGQNTEAFF. The CDR3 coding sequence is TGCGCCAGCAGCTACCCGGGACAGAACACTGAAGCTTTCTTT. V gene TRBV5-1 combines with J gene TRBJ1-1, with a possible D match to TRBD1 (6 bases). Per the germline V gene, CDR1 is SGHRS and CDR2 is YFSETQ. The V end lost 3 bases, the J end lost 1 base, and 10 bases lay between the germline ends. This CDR3 contains 14 residues.

This clone was recorded only once. This sequence joins TRBV19 and TRBJ1-6, with 7 positions matching TRBD1. V gave up 5 bases and J gave up 6 bases; unmatched junction bases: 1. The germline V gene encodes CDR1 LNHDA and CDR2 SQIVND (reference sequence). This CDR3 contains 13 residues. This chain's CDR3 is CASSGDSNSPLHF. The CDR3 DNA reads TGTGCCAGTAGTGGGGACAGTAATTCACCCCTCCACTTT. The full variable domain, with the rest looked up from reference TRBV19 and TRBJ1-6, is DGGITQSPKYLFRKEGQNVTLSCEQNLNHDAMYWYRQDPGQGLRLIYYSQIVNDFQKGDIAEGYSVSREKKESFPLTVTSAQKNPTAFYLCASSGDSNSPLHFGNGTRLTVT.

The chain carries TRBV7-9 and TRBJ2-1, with D possibly matching TRBD2 (6 bases). V was cut by 4 bases and J by 1 base, with 11 bases left in between. Looked up from germline, CDR1 is SEHNR and CDR2 is FQNEAQ (reference sequence). There are 15 residues in the CDR3. Here the CDR3 reads CASSYKRVSYNEQFF. The CDR3 coding sequence is TGTGCCAGCAGCTACAAGCGGGTATCCTACAATGAGCAGTTCTTC.

V is TRBV7-9 and J is TRBJ1-1, with TRBD1 identical over 7 bases. The CDR3 loop spans 12 amino acids. CDR1 and CDR2 from the germline V gene are SEHNR and FQNEAQ (reference sequence). V trimming: 5 bases; J trimming: 4 bases; junction bases outside the gene matches: 1. The CDR3 DNA reads as TGTGCCAGCAGCCAGGGGGGCACTGAAGCTTTCTTT. Residues: CASSQGGTEAFF.

J is TRBJ1-4 and V is TRBV5-6; D call uncertain. Deletions cut 2 bases from V and 7 bases from J, with 9 bases between. There are 13 residues in the CDR3. The germline V gene has CDR1 SGHDT and CDR2 YYEEEE. The CDR3 DNA sequence: TGTGCCAGCAGCTTCCGGGGTACTGAAAAACTGTTTTTT. The encoded protein is CASSFRGTEKLFF.

The rearrangement uses TRBV3-1 (or the pseudogene TRBV3-2) and TRBJ1-1; a possible D gene is TRBD1 (6 bases). The CDR3 runs to 14 residues. V dropped 3 bases and J dropped 8 bases, with 16 bases sitting between them. Germline CDR1 reads LGHDT; CDR2 reads YNNKEL (reference sequence). The CDR3 region is CASSHPLTGTEAFF. CDR3 sequence (DNA): TGTGCCAGCAGCCACCCCCTAACCGGGACAGAAGCTTTCTTT.

V and J are TRBV29-1 and TRBJ2-5; perhaps TRBD2 as D (5 bases). Germline values: CDR1 SQVTM, CDR2 ANQGSEA. This CDR3 has 15 amino acids. Trimming shortened V by 5 bases and J by 5 bases, and 21 bases separated the two germline ends. DNA for the CDR3: TGCAGCGTTATTGGGCCGGAGGTGCTCCGGGAGACCCAGTACTTC. It yields the protein CSVIGPEVLRETQYF.

This chain joins TRBV7-2 and TRBJ2-7; 10 bases are shared with TRBD2. This CDR3 is 14 amino acids long. Germline V gene data show CDR1 as SGHTA and CDR2 as FQGNSA. V gave up 4 bases and J gave up 4 bases; unmatched junction bases: 4. The chain's CDR3 is CASSSSGSLYEQYF. In DNA, the CDR3 is TGTGCCAGCAGCTCTAGCGGGAGTCTTTACGAGCAGTACTTC.

For the CDR3, the DNA is TGTGCCAGCAGTTTAGGACAGGGTGGCTACGAGCAGTACTTC. This encodes CASSLGQGGYEQYF. The chain has TRBV28 and TRBJ2-7; TRBD1 agrees at 8 bases. The CDR3 extends over 14 amino acids. The V gene end was trimmed by 2 bases and the J gene end by 3 bases; junction bases not matched to a gene: 3. CDR1 MDHEN and CDR2 SYDVKM come from the germline V gene.

The rearrangement uses TRBV5-5 and TRBJ2-4; TRBD1 is a possible D gene (6 bases). V was trimmed by 9 bases and J by 5 bases, leaving 12 bases between them. Germline CDR1 reads SGHKS; CDR2 reads YYEKEE (reference sequence). The CDR3 totals 12 residues. The CDR3, as DNA: TGTGCCACACAGGGCCCGGAAAACATTCAGTACTTC. Its protein is CATQGPENIQYF.

CDR3 coding DNA: TGCGCCAGCAGCTCCGGGACTAGCGGGAGAGAGGCTACAGATACGCAGTATTTT. This gives the protein CASSSGTSGREATDTQYF. The chain has TRBV5-1 and TRBJ2-3; TRBD2 aligns across 14 bases. Germline CDR1 and CDR2: SGHRS and YFSETQ. The CDR3 covers 18 residues. After removal of 3 bases from V and 3 bases from J, the junction contained 9 bases not matched to a gene.

The V and J genes are TRBV27 and TRBJ2-1, with 7 bases matching TRBD2. V was pared by 2 bases and J by 1 base, with 5 bases of the junction left unmatched. There are 16 residues in the CDR3. Germline assignment: CDR1 MNHEY and CDR2 SMNVEV (reference sequence). This CDR3 is CASSLQAGESYNEQFF. In DNA form, the CDR3 reads TGTGCCAGCAGTTTACAGGCGGGGGAGTCCTACAATGAGCAGTTCTTC.

Within the sample, this clone is medium-sized. This chain uses TRBV2 with TRBJ2-1; 9 bases line up with TRBD2. The length of the CDR3 is 16 residues. Germline lookup yields CDR1 SNHLY and CDR2 FYNNEI. With 2 bases clipped from V and 7 bases from J, the junction kept 9 bases outside the gene matches. The CDR3 sequence is CASSEMGLAGRNEQFF. The CDR3 nucleotides are TGTGCCAGCAGTGAAATGGGTCTAGCGGGGAGAAATGAGCAGTTCTTC. Combining the CDR3 with reference TRBV2 and TRBJ2-1 gives the whole variable domain EPEVTQTPSHQVTQMGQEVILRCVPISNHLYFYWYRQILGQKVEFLVSFYNNEISEKSEIFDDQFSVERPDGSNFTLKIRSTKLEDSAMYFCASSEMGLAGRNEQFFGPGTRLTVL.

This clone has a single count. This chain joins TRBV5-1 and TRBJ2-3, with 14 bases lining up with TRBD2. This CDR3 contains 17 residues. Trimming took 4 bases from V and 4 from J; bases not matched to a gene: 8. CDR1 SGHRS and CDR2 YFSETQ come from the germline V gene. The CDR3 spells CASSGGLAGVVADTQYF. The CDR3 nucleotides are TGCGCCAGCAGCGGGGGACTAGCGGGAGTGGTTGCAGATACGCAGTATTTT.

This rearrangement joins TRBV2 to TRBJ2-1, with D tentatively TRBD2 (7 bases). Trimming stripped 7 bases from V and 1 base from J, with 14 bases between. CDR3 length: 15 amino acids. Germline V gene sequence: CDR1 SNHLY, CDR2 FYNNEI. CDR3 in DNA: TGTGCCAGCACCCCCGGGGGGCGTTCCTACAATGAGCAGTTCTTC. It translates to CASTPGGRSYNEQFF.

V is TRBV2 and J is TRBJ2-1; a weak D match, TRBD2 (5 bases). V lost 3 bases and J 8 bases, leaving 14 bases between the germline ends. CDR1 is SNHLY and CDR2 is FYNNEI in the germline V gene. This CDR3 is 14 amino acids long. CDR3 DNA: TGTGCCAGCAGTGAGGCGGCTAGCCCCCATGAGCAGTTCTTC. Its translation: CASSEAASPHEQFF.

The chain has TRBV4-1 and TRBJ2-7; TRBD2 matches 10 bases. Germline lookup yields CDR1 MGHRA and CDR2 YSYEKL. This CDR3 spans 19 amino acids. The trim removed 4 bases at V and 0 bases at J, leaving 15 bases unmatched. The CDR3 protein is CASSPSGSWISTSSYEQYF. For the CDR3, the DNA is TGCGCCAGCAGCCCTAGCGGGAGCTGGATTTCCACGAGCTCCTACGAGCAGTACTTC.

The V and J genes are TRBV5-1 and TRBJ2-3; 9 bases match TRBD2. CDR1 is SGHRS and CDR2 is YFSETQ in the germline V gene. The CDR3 has 18 amino acids. Trimming took 7 bases from V and 4 from J; bases not matched to a gene: 19. CDR3 DNA sequence: TGCGCCAGCCGACGGGTCGTCGGCGGGGGGGCCGAGGCAGATACGCAGTATTTT. Protein product: CASRRVVGGGAEADTQYF.

The J gene is TRBJ2-3, the V gene TRBV4-2; TRBD2 agrees at 7 bases. Germline V gene lookup returns CDR1 LGHNA and CDR2 YNFKEQ. V shed 0 bases and J 1 base; nucleotides not matched to a gene: 4. This CDR3 comprises 16 residues. CDR3 protein: CASSQDSSGGTDTQYF. CDR3 sequence (DNA): TGTGCCAGCAGCCAAGATTCGAGCGGGGGCACAGATACGCAGTATTTT.

V is TRBV4-1 and J is TRBJ2-7; 10 bases fit TRBD2. Germline V CDR1 and CDR2: MGHRA, YSYEKL. The V gene end was trimmed by 2 bases and the J gene end by 4 bases; junction bases not matched to a gene: 2. The CDR3 spans 14 residues. CDR3 DNA: TGCGCCAGCAGCCAATCTAGCGGGAGTTACGAGCAGTACTTC. Its translation: CASSQSSGSYEQYF.